Sequencing of this TCR beta chain was carried out in a study of blood T cell repertoires in COVID-19. Whole-study context: The samples span acute and convalescent COVID-19 from the United States, Italy and Spain. T cells, B-cell-depleted T cells, or PBMCs supplied cDNA or gDNA.

Authors' data handling: By means of reference gene primer amplification, nucleated cell counts were estimated. TCRdb's table, derived via immunoSEQ multiplex PCR, lists solely in-frame clones and lacks some. D and trimming were read from the DNA, whereas the V and J calls and clone size are those reported in that table. The sample comprises some 100,000 clones, approximately 80% of which are singletons, and approximately 13% rests with the top ten. CDR3 length equals 15 residues. CDR1 SGHVS and CDR2 FQNEAQ come from the germline V gene. The ends were cut back, 5 bases at V and 4 bases at J, with 17 bases in the middle.

The specimen was peripheral blood. The rearrangement links TRBV7-8 to TRBJ2-5; a possible D gene is TRBD2 (6 bases). The clonotype originates from a human donor in a cohort sampled during active COVID-19. The DNA of the CDR3 is TGTGCCAGCAGCCTAGAACTACTAGCTGGAGAGACCCAGTACTTC. Translation: CASSLELLAGETQYF.